The 26 T cell receptor beta chains in this list originate from one sample, sequenced in a study of blood T cell repertoires in COVID-19. The protocol was immunoSEQ multiplex PCR, while the TCRdb copy is restricted to in-frame clones and leaves out a portion. The sample has about 200,000 clones, around 80% seen once. The sequenced material came from peripheral blood. Receptor source: a woman in her seventies with acute or convalescent COVID-19.

The chain is built from TRBV21-1 and TRBJ2-5; the D call TRBD2 from the table was never checked on the DNA. TRBV21-1 has pseudogene status. The length of the CDR3 is 15 residues. The CDR3 coding sequence is TGTGCCAGCAGCAAATTTGAACGGTCTCAAGAGACCCAGTACTTC. Its translation: CASSKFERSQETQYF.

The chain links TRBV6-5 to TRBJ2-3; TRBD2 might be the D (5 bases). The length of the CDR3 is 15 residues. V was clipped by 4 bases and J by 2 bases, with 13 bases between them. The germline gives CDR1 MNHEY, CDR2 SVGAGI. The CDR3 coding sequence is TGTGCCAGCAGTTCCGCTGGCGGACTCACAGATACGCAGTATTTT. Encoded protein: CASSSAGGLTDTQYF.

Here the CDR3 reads CASSLRGTSSYNEQFF. In DNA form, the CDR3 reads TGTGCCAGCAGCTTACGAGGGACTAGCTCCTACAATGAGCAGTTCTTC. The chain uses TRBV11-3 and TRBJ2-1; TRBD2 matches 8 bases. CDR1 and CDR2 from the germline V gene are SGHNT and YENEEA. The trim removed 2 bases at V and 0 bases at J, leaving 3 bases unmatched. CDR3 length: 16 residues.

This chain connects TRBV21-1 to TRBJ2-1; TRBD2, as called in the table, went unchecked against the DNA. TRBV21-1 is a documented pseudogene. The CDR3 is 14 residues long. Here the CDR3 DNA reads TGTGCCAGCAGCAAACTTGAGCGGGGAAATGAGCAGTTCTTC. Its protein is CASSKLERGNEQFF.

This clone was detected once. The chain carries TRBV27 and TRBJ1-5; maybe TRBD1 (5 bases). Trimming took off 3 bases at V and 1 base at J, with 10 bases between the two ends. The germline V gene encodes CDR1 MNHEY and CDR2 SMNVEV (reference sequence). This CDR3 has 15 amino acids. The CDR3 loop reads CASSLKGVSNQPQHF. The CDR3 nucleotides read TGTGCCAGCAGTTTGAAAGGGGTGAGCAATCAGCCCCAGCATTTT.

This clone was seen only once. The chain combines TRBV9 with TRBJ2-2; D perhaps matches TRBD1 (7 bases). Germline loops: CDR1 SGDLS, CDR2 YYNGEE. The CDR3 consists of 15 residues. Trimming removed 4 bases at V and 4 bases at J, with 14 bases between. In DNA, the CDR3 is TGTGCCAGCAGCCCAGGGGGGAAGACCACCGGGGAGCTGTTTTTT. Translated, it gives CASSPGGKTTGELFF.

In DNA form, the CDR3 reads TGTGCCAGTAGTAAGGGTGCTGGACAGGGAGGAAAGGTCAATCAGCCCCAGCATTTT. Translated, it gives CASSKGAGQGGKVNQPQHF. The rearrangement links TRBV19 to TRBJ1-5; 8 bases are shared with TRBD1. This CDR3 comprises 19 residues. Per germline, CDR1 LNHDA and CDR2 SQIVND (reference sequence). V was pared by 4 bases and J by 3 bases, with 17 bases of the junction left unmatched.

The chain combines TRBV30 with TRBJ2-3; D gene unclear. The CDR3 spans 12 residues. Germline-derived CDR1 and CDR2 are GTSNPN and SVGIG (reference sequence). The V and J ends lost 3 bases and 7 bases respectively, with 11 bases between them. CDR3 in DNA: TGTGCCTGGAGCCCCAGAACGAATACGCAGTATTTT. Translation gives CAWSPRTNTQYF.

The J gene is TRBJ2-2, the V gene TRBV18, with D possibly TRBD1 on 6 matching bases. Germline CDR1 KGHSH, CDR2 LQKENI. The V gene lost 7 bases and the J gene lost 2 bases, with 11 bases spanning the gap. CDR3 length: 14 residues. CDR3 coding DNA: TGTGCCAGCTTACAGGGTAGAAACACCGGGGAGCTGTTTTTT. This codes for CASLQGRNTGELFF.

The table lists this clone with a few counts. Other nucleotide sequences from this sample produce the same CDR3. The rearrangement uses TRBV5-1 and TRBJ2-2; 7 bases agree with TRBD1. The CDR3 is made up of 14 amino acids. The junction had 2 bases not matched to a gene; V was cut back by 0 bases and J by 6 bases. Germline CDR1 reads SGHRS; CDR2 reads YFSETQ. In nucleotides, the CDR3 is TGCGCCAGCAGCTTGGGGACAGGCGCCGGGGAGCTGTTTTTT. This encodes CASSLGTGAGELFF.

The chain uses TRBV25-1 and TRBJ1-6, with D possibly TRBD1 on 6 matching bases. The CDR3 contains 16 residues. V was trimmed by 4 bases and J by 1 base, leaving 11 bases between them. Germline-derived CDR1 and CDR2 are MGHDK and SYGVNS. The CDR3 bases are TGTGCCAGCAGTGTTGGCAGGGGTTCCTATAATTCACCCCTCCACTTT. This encodes CASSVGRGSYNSPLHF.

The rearrangement uses TRBV5-1 and TRBJ1-5; tentatively, D is TRBD1 (5 bases). Trimming stripped 0 bases from V and 6 bases from J, with 10 bases between. Germline CDR1 and CDR2: SGHRS and YFSETQ. This CDR3 spans 14 amino acids. The CDR3 protein is CASSLGGETQPQHF. The CDR3 DNA follows: TGCGCCAGCAGCTTGGGGGGGGAGACTCAGCCCCAGCATTTT.

V and J are TRBV11-1 and TRBJ2-3; D unclear. The CDR3 is made up of 12 amino acids. Looked up from germline, CDR1 is SGHAT and CDR2 is FQDESV (reference sequence). V dropped 5 bases and J dropped 6 bases, with 9 bases sitting between them. This chain's CDR3 is CASSLDWDTQYF. The CDR3 DNA is TGTGCCAGCAGCCTCGACTGGGATACGCAGTATTTT.

In this sample, this clone turned up a few times. V is TRBV19 and J is TRBJ2-1; D remains unclear. Germline loops: CDR1 LNHDA, CDR2 SQIVND (reference sequence). This CDR3 has 12 amino acids. The V end was cut by 6 bases, the J end by 1 base, with 4 bases between. This CDR3 reads CASRESYNEQFF. CDR3 in DNA: TGTGCCAGTAGGGAGTCCTACAATGAGCAGTTCTTC. Using reference TRBV19 and TRBJ2-1 for the parts outside the CDR3, the full variable domain is DGGITQSPKYLFRKEGQNVTLSCEQNLNHDAMYWYRQDPGQGLRLIYYSQIVNDFQKGDIAEGYSVSREKKESFPLTVTSAQKNPTAFYLCASRESYNEQFFGPGTRLTVL.

The V call is TRBV4-1, the J call TRBJ2-2; D might be TRBD2 (6 bases). The V end was cut by 2 bases, the J end by 9 bases, with 10 bases between. The CDR3 runs 13 residues. The V gene's germline CDR1 is MGHRA and CDR2 YSYEKL. CDR3 loop: CASSQLRGRELFF. The CDR3 DNA follows: TGCGCCAGCAGCCAATTGCGGGGCCGGGAGCTGTTTTTT.

The gene calls are TRBV6-2 or TRBV6-3 and TRBJ1-2; 7 bases are a match to TRBD1. The trim removed 2 bases at V and 0 bases at J, leaving 3 bases unmatched. Germline-derived CDR1 and CDR2 are MNHEY and SVGEGT. The CDR3 is 15 residues long. The CDR3 region has the DNA TGTGCCAGCAGTTACGGACAGGCGACTAACTATGGCTACACCTTC. It encodes CASSYGQATNYGYTF.

The rearrangement joins TRBV5-1 to TRBJ1-1, with 8 bases lining up with TRBD1. Germline values: CDR1 SGHRS, CDR2 YFSETQ. The CDR3 runs to 14 residues. V shed 4 bases and J 3 bases; nucleotides not matched to a gene: 5. The CDR3 sequence: CASSTTGADTEAFF. CDR3 nucleotides: TGCGCCAGCAGCACGACAGGGGCGGACACTGAAGCTTTCTTT.

V and J are TRBV18 and TRBJ2-1; unclear D gene. This CDR3 is 14 amino acids long. The V gene lost 2 bases and the J gene lost 8 bases, with 13 bases spanning the gap. The V gene's germline CDR1 is KGHSH and CDR2 LQKENI. Here the CDR3 DNA reads TGTGCCAGCTCACCAAGTCTTAGCTTCTATGAGCAGTTCTTC. Residues: CASSPSLSFYEQFF.

This clone came up a few times. The chain has TRBV9 and TRBJ1-1; no definite D call. Trimming cost V 4 bases and J 7 bases, with 14 bases left between them. This CDR3 spans 13 amino acids. CDR1 is SGDLS and CDR2 is YYNGEE in the germline V gene. The CDR3, as DNA: TGTGCCAGCAGCACAGCTTCATCCTATGAAGCTTTCTTT. Protein product: CASSTASSYEAFF.

The genes are TRBV12-3 or TRBV12-4 and TRBJ2-2; no definite D call. The germline V and J ends were trimmed by 9 bases and 7 bases, with 12 bases remaining between them. The CDR3 runs 12 residues. CDR3 coding DNA: TGTGCCAGTTCTACCGCTGTCGGGGAGCTGTTTTTT. Its protein is CASSTAVGELFF.

The V call is TRBV11-3, the J call TRBJ2-1; no firm D call. V lost 2 bases to trimming and J lost 7 bases, with 21 bases between them. Germline CDR1 reads SGHNT; CDR2 reads YENEEA. This CDR3 spans 17 amino acids. The CDR3 region has the DNA TGTGCCAGCAGCTTATTTTGGGCGCCCCAGACCCAGAATGAGCAGTTCTTC. It translates to CASSLFWAPQTQNEQFF.

The V call is TRBV5-6, the J call TRBJ2-1; 7 nucleotides agree with TRBD2. Germline CDR1 reads SGHDT; CDR2 reads YYEEEE. V lost 6 bases and J lost 0; bases outside the gene matches: 9. CDR3 length: 16 amino acids. The CDR3 loop reads CASTRWGGSSYNEQFF. CDR3 sequence (DNA): TGTGCCAGCACCCGCTGGGGGGGTAGCTCCTACAATGAGCAGTTCTTC. The whole variable domain, remainder taken from reference TRBV5-6 and TRBJ2-1, is DAGVTQSPTHLIKTRGQQVTLRCSPKSGHDTVSWYQQALGQGPQFIFQYYEEEERQRGNFPDRFSGHQFPNYSSELNVNALLLGDSALYLCASTRWGGSSYNEQFFGPGTRLTVL.

The chain is built from TRBV27 and TRBJ2-4; weak D call: TRBD1 (5 bases). The CDR3 extends over 16 amino acids. Germline values: CDR1 MNHEY, CDR2 SMNVEV (reference sequence). V gave up 5 bases and J gave up 0 bases, with 14 bases separating them. The DNA of the CDR3 is TGTGCCAGCAGTCCCCGGACAACCTCAGCCAAAAACATTCAGTACTTC. It translates to CASSPRTTSAKNIQYF.

The J gene is TRBJ1-2, the V gene TRBV5-8; TRBD1 might be the D (6 bases). Trimming stripped 3 bases from V and 4 bases from J, with 7 bases between. This CDR3 has 12 amino acids. Germline lookup yields CDR1 SGHTS and CDR2 YDEGEE. CDR3 residues: CASSWDTYGYTF. The DNA for the CDR3 is TGTGCCAGCAGCTGGGACACCTATGGCTACACCTTC.

The J gene is TRBJ1-3, the V gene TRBV5-1, with D unresolved. V was trimmed by 3 bases and J by 2 bases, leaving 12 bases between them. Germline V gives CDR1 SGHRS, CDR2 YFSETQ. This CDR3 has 15 residues. CDR3 coding DNA: TGCGCCAGCAGCTCTGGGCAGAACACTGGAAACACCATATATTTT. It translates to CASSSGQNTGNTIYF.

V and J are TRBV5-6 and TRBJ2-5; 9 bases match TRBD2. The V segment lost 3 bases and the J segment 3 bases; nucleotides outside the gene matches: 9. Germline V gives CDR1 SGHDT, CDR2 YYEEEE. The CDR3 contains 16 residues. The CDR3 nucleotides read TGTGCCAGCAGCTCAAGAAGCGGGGGGCTTAAAGAGACCCAGTACTTC. It is translated as CASSSRSGGLKETQYF.